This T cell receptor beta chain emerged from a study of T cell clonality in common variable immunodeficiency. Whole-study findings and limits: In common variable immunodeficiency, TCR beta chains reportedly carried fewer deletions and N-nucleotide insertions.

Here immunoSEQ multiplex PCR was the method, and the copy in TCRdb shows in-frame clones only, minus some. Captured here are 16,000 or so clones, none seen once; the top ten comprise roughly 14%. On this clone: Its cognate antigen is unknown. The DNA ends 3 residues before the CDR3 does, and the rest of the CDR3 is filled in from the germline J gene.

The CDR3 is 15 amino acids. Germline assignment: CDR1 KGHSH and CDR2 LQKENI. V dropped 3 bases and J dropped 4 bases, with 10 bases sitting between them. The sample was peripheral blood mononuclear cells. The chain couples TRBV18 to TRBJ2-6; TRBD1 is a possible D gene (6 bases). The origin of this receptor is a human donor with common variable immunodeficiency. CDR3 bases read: TGTGCCAGCTCACCGGGGGCGAGGGGGGCCAACGTC. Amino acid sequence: CASSPGARGANV. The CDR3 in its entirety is CASSPGARGANVLTF.